The rows below give T cell receptor beta chains drawn from one sample of a study of blood T cell repertoires in COVID-19. Profiled with immunoSEQ multiplex PCR; TCRdb holds only in-frame clones, not every one. The sample lists around 170,000 clones, roughly 80% occurring once. Specimen: peripheral blood. These receptors came from a middle-aged woman with acute or convalescent COVID-19. Both conserved end residues are trimmed from each CDR3. The order of the fields is V gene, CDR3 protein.

TRBV19	ASSMPGGPDEQY
TRBV14	ASSLRSGRGVDTQY
TRBV18	ASSPDRRNTGELF
TRBV28	ASSFTRLAGVSSGANVLT
TRBV5-4	ASSTGGLGGEKLF
TRBV4-1	ASSQVSGYT
TRBV7-6	ASSPGTGENEKLF
TRBV27	ASRLEGGYGYT
TRBV9	ASSVAIGLIGQPQH
TRBV10-3	AISEQGSNYGYT
TRBV6-5	ASSLRPRNNSPLH
TRBV27	ASTRWGDSPLH
TRBV28	ASSSTGSGANVLT
TRBV28	ASSWKRGSADTQY
TRBV29-1	SVAGASEETQY
TRBV27	ASSLGVSRPTGELF
TRBV9	ASSADSYSNQPQH
TRBV29-1	SVEAMNTEAF
TRBV19	ASSIPTATGRNEKLF
TRBV7-9	ASSLQGVRNEQF
TRBV27	ASSLSSGGARYEQY
TRBV6-5	ASSYLLQGGQETQY
TRBV28	ASSFVADTQY
TRBV6-5	ASSYSSRAEAF
TRBV5-1	ASSLLGGSETQY
TRBV30	AWSSDFYQPQH
TRBV2	ASSSLLAGGQETQY
TRBV4-1	ASSQVGGVQPQH
TRBV9	ASSVGSQIDSPLH
TRBV7-2	ASSFPRGSLF
TRBV6-5	ASSYSYSNQPQH
TRBV5-6	ASSFRVGNQPQH
TRBV10-3	AISESGGDQPQH
TRBV30	AWSSSGVSPLH
TRBV2	ASNYDRGSGNTIY
TRBV9	ASSVEGAGANVLT
TRBV5-1	ASRRDIIQETQY
TRBV12-3/TRBV12-4	ASSLEEGPAF
TRBV7-2	ASSLDGRGDTQY
TRBV27	ASSFGGRPEAF
TRBV6-5	ASGRQDLGDTQY
TRBV28	ASSPLTGLATNEKLF
TRBV18	ASSQVYRGQRGYT
TRBV7-9	ASGVLITGGNNEQF
TRBV20-1	SASSGGGNEQF
TRBV6-4	ASNITSRISYEQY
TRBV7-2	ASSLGVPYQPQH
TRBV18	ASSPPSLSGNTIY
TRBV7-9	ASSLMDFITGELF
TRBV3-1/TRBV3-2	ASSNQPGQGTY
TRBV5-1	ASSLTGTSDYEQY
TRBV5-3	ARSLGQREGPYNEQF
TRBV2	ASSEARNTEAF
TRBV7-9	ASSLTSGSYEQY
TRBV7-9	ASRGTAYNEQF
TRBV27	ASRATGGLSITDTQY
TRBV6-6	ASRQFRGRIDEQF
TRBV7-2	ASSSLAPNQPQH
TRBV6-2/TRBV6-3	ASSHLGSEQF